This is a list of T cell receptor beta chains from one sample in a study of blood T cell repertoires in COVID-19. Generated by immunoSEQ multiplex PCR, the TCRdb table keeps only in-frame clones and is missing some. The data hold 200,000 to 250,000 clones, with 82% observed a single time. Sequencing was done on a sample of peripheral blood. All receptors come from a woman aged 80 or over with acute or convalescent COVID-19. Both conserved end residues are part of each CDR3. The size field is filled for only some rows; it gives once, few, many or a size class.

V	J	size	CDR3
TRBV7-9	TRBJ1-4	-	CASSPGQFATNEKLFF
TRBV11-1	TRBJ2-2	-	CASGDRVETGELFF
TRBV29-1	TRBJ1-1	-	CSVDTDGVGGEAFF
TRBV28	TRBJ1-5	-	CASSSMTAPVNQPQHF
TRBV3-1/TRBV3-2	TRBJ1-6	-	CASSPPRGRGWNSPLHF
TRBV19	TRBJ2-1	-	CASSIESSSYNEQFF
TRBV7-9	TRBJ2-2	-	CASSLLGTGATGELFF
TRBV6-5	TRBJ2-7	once	CATQGWGGYEQYF
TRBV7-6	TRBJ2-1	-	CASSLVPGSYNEQFF
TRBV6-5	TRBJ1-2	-	CASRPDRENYGYTF
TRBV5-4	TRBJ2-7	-	CASSPSSSYEQYF
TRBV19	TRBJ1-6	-	CASSRTAGPDSPLHF
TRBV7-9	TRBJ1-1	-	CASSLSGQMNTEAFF
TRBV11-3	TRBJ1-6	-	CARPSGTGAELTGSPLHF
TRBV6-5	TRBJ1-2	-	CASRLDRTHGYTF
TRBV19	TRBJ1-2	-	CASSIETLENYGYTF
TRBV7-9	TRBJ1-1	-	CASSQQGSTEAFF
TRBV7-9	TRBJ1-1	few	CASSSGQGTEAFF
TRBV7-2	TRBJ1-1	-	CASSLTVKGQRNTEAFF
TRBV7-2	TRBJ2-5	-	CASSPRGYQETQYF
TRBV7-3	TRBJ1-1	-	CASSLRDRGPRTEAFF
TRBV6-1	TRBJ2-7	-	CASNVGTGGRRYF
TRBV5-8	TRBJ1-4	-	CASSPEETSEEKLFF
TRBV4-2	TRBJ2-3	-	CASSLGQGKNTQYF
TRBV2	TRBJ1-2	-	CASSEARDRVRYTF
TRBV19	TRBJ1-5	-	CASSLDRGLVQPQHF
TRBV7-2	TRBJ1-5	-	CASSLQGFEPSNQPQHF
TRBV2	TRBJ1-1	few	CASTPGQGRNTEAFF
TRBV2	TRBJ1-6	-	CASSGLNPSPLHF
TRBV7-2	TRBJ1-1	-	CASSATLNTEAFF
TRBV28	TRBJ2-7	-	CASRTSGTYEQYF
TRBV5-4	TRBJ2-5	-	CASSNRGRGETQYF
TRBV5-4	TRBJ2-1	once	CASSLVGLNSYNEQFF
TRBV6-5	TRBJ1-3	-	CASTRAAGNTIYF
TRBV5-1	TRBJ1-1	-	CASSLEAGRTEAFF
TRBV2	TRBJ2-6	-	CASSERSSGANVLTF
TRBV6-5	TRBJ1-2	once	CASSLRDRVNGYTF
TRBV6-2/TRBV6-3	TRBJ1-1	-	CASSYRTGTITEAFF
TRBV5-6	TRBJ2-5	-	CASSLGPTVAGETQYF
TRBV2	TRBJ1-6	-	CASLGSLNSPLHF
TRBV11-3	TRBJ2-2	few	CASSRMREDGGELFF
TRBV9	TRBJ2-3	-	CASSVSSGGPLSTDTQYF